Shown below are 32 T cell receptor beta chains from a single sample sequenced in a study of T cells after yellow fever vaccination. One entry per CDR3 protein results from TCRdb running MiXCR on the 5' RACE reads. The table lists some 200,000 distinct CDR3 sequences, 2.5% to 3.5% of them singletons, with around 3% in the top ten. The source was CD4+ T cells sorted from PBMCs, collected 10 days after the yellow fever booster vaccination. These receptors all come from a man aged 18 to 30 who received the YFV17D yellow fever vaccine.

This clonotype appeared many times. This chain links TRBV12-3 or TRBV12-4 with TRBJ1-4; no clear D gene. The CDR3 contains 15 residues. Trimming removed 6 bases from V and 3 bases from J, with 14 bases in between. CDR3 DNA sequence: TGTGCCAGCAGCCCTACTATCGGGGCTAATGAAAAACTGTTTTTT. This gives the protein CASSPTIGANEKLFF.

Ten or more counts support this clonotype. J is TRBJ1-5 and V is TRBV20-1; D is uncertain. The CDR3 length is 12 residues. V was trimmed by 6 bases and J by 9 bases, leaving 15 bases between them. In germline, CDR1 is DFQATT, CDR2 SNEGSKA (reference sequence). The CDR3 DNA sequence: TGCAGTGCAATCGAAAGAGCACGGCCCCAGCATTTT. Protein: CSAIERARPQHF.

In the case of this clonotype: This clone may be a read error of a much larger clone one base away. V is TRBV3-1 and J is TRBJ1-5, with a weak D call TRBD1 (5 bases). The CDR3 consists of 13 residues. V lost 3 bases, J lost 6 bases, and 9 bases lay in between. From germline, CDR1 is LGHDT and CDR2 YNNKEL (reference sequence). CDR3 region: CASSQGGTQPQHF. In nucleotides, the CDR3 is TGTGCCAGCAGCCAGGGGGGAACTCAGCCCCAGCATTTT.

In this sample, this clonotype turned up a few times. This chain uses TRBV4-1 with TRBJ1-2; D is perhaps TRBD1 (6 bases). CDR3 length: 18 residues. Germline V CDR1 and CDR2: MGHRA, YSYEKL. Trimming took 0 bases from V and 8 from J, leaving 25 bases between them. The CDR3 DNA is TGCGCCAGCAGCCAAGATCACAACCGACGGGGGCCTCACTGGGGCTACACCTTC. Residues: CASSQDHNRRGPHWGYTF.

This clonotype was found a few times. This chain connects TRBV29-1 to TRBJ1-1; perhaps TRBD1 as D (6 bases). The CDR3 length is 14 residues. CDR1 and CDR2 from the germline V gene are SQVTM and ANQGSEA. Trimming left V 8 bases short and J 4 bases short, with 20 bases between. DNA of the CDR3: TGCAGCACTACATCCAGGGGTTGGGGCACTGAAGCTTTCTTT. Its translation is CSTTSRGWGTEAFF.

This clonotype was picked up a small number of times. The chain couples TRBV3-1 to TRBJ2-5; TRBD1 aligns across 9 bases. From germline, CDR1 is LGHDT and CDR2 YNNKEL (reference sequence). The trim removed 6 bases at V and 4 bases at J, leaving 6 bases unmatched. This CDR3 is built from 14 residues. The CDR3 loop is CASSRQGGGETQYF. The CDR3 nucleotides are TGTGCCAGCAGTCGACAGGGGGGGGGAGAGACCCAGTACTTC.

This clonotype has a handful of counts. The genes are TRBV5-5 and TRBJ1-1, with a tentative D call TRBD1 (5 bases). V gave up 0 bases and J gave up 0 bases, with 12 bases separating them. This CDR3 has 16 amino acids. Looked up from germline, CDR1 is SGHKS and CDR2 is YYEKEE (reference sequence). CDR3 sequence: CASSLDLGTVNTEAFF. CDR3 sequence (DNA): TGTGCCAGCAGCTTGGACCTCGGGACTGTGAACACTGAAGCTTTCTTT.

This clonotype was seen at least ten times. V gene TRBV5-1 combines with J gene TRBJ1-4, with D possibly matching TRBD1 (6 bases). This CDR3 contains 15 residues. V was shortened by 4 bases and J by 8 bases, with 18 bases between the two germline ends. Germline V lookup: CDR1 SGHRS, CDR2 YFSETQ. The CDR3 DNA reads TGCGCCAGCAGCCCAGTCACAGGGTCGGGCGAAAAACTGTTTTTT. Residues: CASSPVTGSGEKLFF.

This clonotype has a handful of counts. This rearrangement joins TRBV20-1 to TRBJ2-1, with 7 bases lining up with TRBD1. V dropped 6 bases and J dropped 5; count of bases not matched to a gene: 4. CDR3 length: 12 residues. Germline assignment: CDR1 DFQATT and CDR2 SNEGSKA (reference sequence). The CDR3 here is CSATDRDNEQFF. CDR3 nucleotides: TGCAGTGCCACAGACAGGGACAATGAGCAGTTCTTC.

V and J are TRBV18 and TRBJ2-7, with 9 bases fitting TRBD1. Per the germline V gene, CDR1 is KGHSH and CDR2 is LQKENI. Germline trimming cut 3 bases from V and 1 base from J; bases unmatched to any gene: 4. This CDR3 comprises 15 residues. CDR3 sequence reads: CASSPGTGSSYEQYV. CDR3 in DNA: TGTGCCAGCTCACCCGGGACAGGGAGTTCCTACGAGCAGTACGTC.

This clonotype occurred many times. The V gene is TRBV6-5, the J gene TRBJ2-2; D is unresolved. The CDR3 totals 13 residues. Germline loops: CDR1 MNHEY, CDR2 SVGAGI. Trimming took off 2 bases at V and 3 bases at J, with 4 bases between the two ends. CDR3 sequence (DNA): TGTGCCAGCAGTTACGGTGACACCGGGGAGCTGTTTTTT. Its translation is CASSYGDTGELFF.

The table lists this clonotype with many counts. CDR3 region: CASSKGLPQETQYF. As DNA, the CDR3 is TGTGCCAGCAGCAAGGGACTTCCTCAAGAGACCCAGTACTTC. V is TRBV7-2 and J is TRBJ2-5; D is possibly TRBD2 (6 bases). The CDR3 consists of 14 residues. V dropped 5 bases and J dropped 2 bases, with 12 bases sitting between them. Germline assignment: CDR1 SGHTA and CDR2 FQGNSA.

V and J are TRBV7-2 and TRBJ2-5; TRBD1 matches 11 bases. The CDR3 contains 16 residues. CDR1 is SGHTA, CDR2 FQGNSA, per germline. Trimming removed 2 bases from V and 4 bases from J; junction bases left unmatched: 6. The CDR3 protein is CASSLNGQGARETQYF. The CDR3 DNA reads TGTGCCAGCAGCTTAAATGGACAGGGGGCGCGAGAGACCCAGTACTTC.

This clonotype was seen more than once but under ten times. V usage is TRBV6-2 or TRBV6-3 and J usage is TRBJ2-1; D call uncertain. CDR3 length equals 11 residues. V was trimmed by 2 bases and J by 12 bases, leaving 8 bases between them. Germline V lookup: CDR1 MNHEY, CDR2 SVGEGT. The CDR3 nucleotides read TGTGCCAGCAGTTACAACTCACCGCAGTTCTTC. This sequence encodes CASSYNSPQFF.

This clonotype was observed many times. This rearrangement joins TRBV7-2 to TRBJ2-5; either TRBD1 or TRBD2 may supply D (7 bases each). This CDR3 comprises 13 residues. CDR1 SGHTA and CDR2 FQGNSA come from the germline V gene. V lost 5 bases and J lost 5, with 12 bases in between. The CDR3 bases are TGTGCCAGCAGCCAGCAGGGGGGGGAGACCCAGTACTTC. Encoded protein: CASSQQGGETQYF.

This clonotype was recorded a few times. The chain recombines TRBV7-2 with TRBJ1-6; D is undetermined. Trimming removed 11 bases at V and 8 bases at J, with 22 bases between. The germline CDR1 and CDR2 sequences are SGHTA and FQGNSA. The CDR3 runs to 15 residues. CDR3 loop: CAVAIPSGGYSPLHF. For the CDR3, the DNA is TGTGCCGTAGCAATACCTTCGGGAGGTTATTCACCCCTCCACTTT.

The chain combines TRBV12-3 or TRBV12-4 with TRBJ1-3; 7 nucleotides match TRBD1. Trimming cost V 6 bases and J 8 bases; bases outside gene matches: 7. The CDR3 is made up of 13 amino acids. The CDR3 spells CASRSTGWDTIYF. In nucleotides, the CDR3 is TGTGCCAGCAGATCGACAGGGTGGGACACCATATATTTT.

This clonotype has ten or more counts. The V gene is TRBV4-3, the J gene TRBJ2-7; 7 bases align to TRBD1. This CDR3 region has 14 residues. J lost 2 bases, V lost 3 bases, and 4 bases had no gene match. The germline V gene has CDR1 LGHNA and CDR2 YSLEER. The CDR3 spells CASSQVTGAYEQYF. CDR3 coding DNA: TGCGCCAGCAGCCAGGTTACAGGGGCCTACGAGCAGTACTTC.

This clonotype was counted ten times or more. The J gene is TRBJ2-7, the V gene TRBV4-3, with 7 nucleotides matching TRBD2. J lost 1 base, V lost 4 bases, and 7 bases had no gene match. CDR1 is LGHNA and CDR2 is YSLEER in the germline V gene. The CDR3 runs to 15 residues. The CDR3 loop is CASSPGEGGSYEQYV. DNA of the CDR3: TGCGCCAGCAGCCCCGGGGAGGGTGGGTCCTACGAGCAGTACGTC.

Comment on this clonotype: The junction departs from germline at one end; a sequencing error may be responsible. The rearrangement joins TRBV7-2 to TRBJ2-2, with D unresolved. In germline, CDR1 is SGHTA, CDR2 FQGNSA. The CDR3 is made up of 15 amino acids. The CDR3 DNA is TGTGCCAGCAGATTAGACTCCGCGAACACCGGGGAGCTGTTTTTT. Its protein product is CASRLDSANTGELFF.

The chain has TRBV28 and TRBJ2-4, with 7 bases that match TRBD1. Unmatched junction bases numbered 18, after V lost 6 bases and J lost 7 bases. Looked up from germline, CDR1 is MDHEN and CDR2 is SYDVKM. This CDR3 region has 17 residues. The CDR3 protein is CASRPPAYRTGPNIQYF. CDR3 nucleotide sequence: TGTGCCAGCAGGCCCCCCGCATATAGGACAGGCCCTAACATTCAGTACTTC.

Ten or more counts support this clonotype. The chain joins TRBV6-6 to TRBJ2-7, with 7 bases lining up with TRBD1. Germline lookup yields CDR1 MNHNY and CDR2 SVGAGI (reference sequence). The V and J ends lost 8 bases and 1 base, in that order; junction bases with no gene match: 11. The CDR3 loop spans 15 amino acids. CDR3 region: CASARQSGQSYEQYF. The CDR3 DNA is TGTGCCAGCGCACGACAGTCGGGACAGTCCTACGAGCAGTACTTC.

The sample holds many counts of this clonotype. The chain is built from TRBV6-6 and TRBJ2-5; 10 bases map to TRBD2. The V gene end was trimmed by 7 bases and the J gene end by 5 bases; junction bases not matched to a gene: 1. This CDR3 contains 12 residues. The germline V gene encodes CDR1 MNHNY and CDR2 SVGAGI (reference sequence). Written as DNA, the CDR3 is TGTGCCAGCACACTAGCGGGGGAGACCCAGTACTTC. Its protein product is CASTLAGETQYF.

This clonotype was observed at least ten times. The chain uses TRBV4-3 and TRBJ2-3; 12 bases are shared with TRBD2. This CDR3 contains 20 residues. J gave up 0 bases and V 0 bases, and 10 bases lay outside the gene matches. Germline V gives CDR1 LGHNA, CDR2 YSLEER. The CDR3: CASSQDGWLAGGRSTDTQYF. The DNA of the CDR3 is TGCGCCAGCAGCCAAGATGGTTGGCTAGCGGGGGGGCGAAGCACAGATACGCAGTATTTT.

This clonotype occurred many times. V and J are TRBV18 and TRBJ1-1; a weak D match, TRBD1 (5 bases). This CDR3 has 13 residues. The V gene's germline CDR1 is KGHSH and CDR2 LQKENI. Trimming left V 3 bases short and J 4 bases short, with 9 bases between. The CDR3 DNA follows: TGTGCCAGCTCACCGGGGGAGGGCACTGAAGCTTTCTTT. It is translated as CASSPGEGTEAFF.

This clonotype was observed at least ten times. The chain joins TRBV12-3 or TRBV12-4 to TRBJ1-5; TRBD1 agrees at 9 bases. The CDR3 runs to 14 residues. Losses at the gene ends were 6 bases for V and 13 bases for J; bases not matched to a gene: 13. CDR3 region: CASRISGQGHSQHF. The CDR3 nucleotides are TGTGCCAGCAGGATTTCGGGACAGGGCCATTCACAGCATTTT.

In this sample, this clonotype turned up many times. J is TRBJ2-5 and V is TRBV5-1, with 9 bases aligning to TRBD2. Trimming cost V 4 bases and J 3 bases; bases outside gene matches: 7. Germline loops: CDR1 SGHRS, CDR2 YFSETQ. The CDR3 contains 15 residues. The CDR3 bases are TGCGCCAGCAGCCCCCCCGTAGCGGGGGAAGAGACCCAGTACTTC. Amino acid sequence: CASSPPVAGEETQYF.

In this sample, this clonotype turned up many times. The genes are TRBV11-2 and TRBJ1-6; unclear D gene. CDR1 is SGHAT and CDR2 is FQNNGV in the germline V gene. The CDR3 has 14 amino acids. Trimming took 3 bases from V and 10 from J, leaving 13 bases between them. The CDR3 DNA sequence: TGTGCCAGCAGCTTGAGGTCCGGGGTCTCACCCCTCCACTTT. Amino acid sequence: CASSLRSGVSPLHF.

The chain combines TRBV30 with TRBJ1-6; D gene ambiguous. Germline V gene lookup returns CDR1 GTSNPN and CDR2 SVGIG (reference sequence). Between the trimmed V and J ends, which lost 0 bases and 12 bases, there was a span of 9 bases. This CDR3 is 12 amino acids long. The CDR3: CAWSVSSLPLHF. Here the CDR3 DNA reads TGTGCCTGGAGTGTGTCGAGCTTACCCCTCCACTTT.

This clonotype has a count of ten or more. V and J are TRBV10-3 and TRBJ2-2; a weak D match, TRBD1 (7 bases). Trimming left V 7 bases short and J 0 bases short, with 15 bases between. The V gene's germline CDR1 is ENHRY and CDR2 SYGVKD. This CDR3 contains 16 residues. The CDR3 sequence: CAITAGTDTNTGELFF. The CDR3 bases are TGTGCCATCACCGCGGGGACAGATACGAACACCGGGGAGCTGTTTTTT.

This clonotype was seen a handful of times. V usage is TRBV10-1 and J usage is TRBJ1-3; D gene uncertain. This CDR3 spans 15 amino acids. The V end was cut by 6 bases, the J end by 0 bases, with 12 bases between. Germline loops: CDR1 WNHNN, CDR2 SYGVQD (reference sequence). The CDR3 DNA follows: TGCGCCAGCAGCCCTGCGGGTGACTCTGGAAACACCATATATTTT. This translates into CASSPAGDSGNTIYF.

The rearrangement joins TRBV7-2 to TRBJ1-1, with TRBD1 as a possible D gene (6 bases). Trimming shortened V by 3 bases and J by 2 bases, and 10 bases separated the two germline ends. Germline V gives CDR1 SGHTA, CDR2 FQGNSA. CDR3 length equals 14 residues. This CDR3 is CASSFSGANTEAFF. DNA of the CDR3: TGTGCCAGCAGCTTCTCAGGGGCTAACACTGAAGCTTTCTTT.